This is a list of T cell receptor beta chains from one sample in a study of T-cell memory formation after mild COVID-19. TCRdb passed the 5' RACE reads through MiXCR, listing each CDR3 protein once. The repertoire holds roughly 350,000 distinct CDR3 sequences, with roughly 13% as singletons. Source material: PBMCs or a T cell subset sorted from them (not recorded which). The receptors derive from a man aged 18 to 30 who had mild COVID-19 (a few samples of this study predate the infection). Cell type and time point are not known. Each CDR3 is given with its conserved first and last residue. A D gene is named only where the DNA matches it firmly. Clone sizes are given selectively: once, few, many, or a class where the clone is expanded.

V	size	J	D	CDR3	DNA
TRBV6-5	NA	TRBJ1-5	NA	CASSYSMKGDQPQHF	TGTGCCAGCAGTTACTCGATGAAGGGGGATCAGCCCCAGCATTTT
TRBV7-8	few	TRBJ2-5	NA	CASSLARQFGRETQYF	TGTGCCAGCAGCTTAGCCCGCCAGTTTGGTAGGGAGACCCAGTACTTC
TRBV7-2	NA	TRBJ2-3	TRBD1	CASSTSGTGGSTDTQYF	TGTGCCAGCAGCACCTCCGGGACAGGGGGGAGCACAGATACGCAGTATTTT
TRBV20-1	few	TRBJ1-6	TRBD1	CSAKPGIGQGTSPLHF	TGCAGTGCTAAGCCAGGTATAGGACAGGGGACTTCACCCCTCCACTTT
TRBV18	NA	TRBJ2-1	NA	CASSRAADTMGFF	TGTGCCAGCTCACGGGCCGCGGACACTATGGGGTTCTTC
TRBV19	NA	TRBJ1-2	NA	CASSIGRGTLDYGYTF	TGTGCCAGTAGTATAGGGCGGGGTACGTTGGACTATGGCTACACCTTC
TRBV5-1	few	TRBJ2-1	NA	CASSEGTPRNYNEQFF	TGCGCCAGCAGCGAAGGGACACCGAGGAACTACAATGAGCAGTTCTTC
TRBV11-1	NA	TRBJ2-3	TRBD1	CASSLLPDRAITDTQYF	TGTGCCAGCAGCTTACTCCCCGACAGGGCGATCACAGATACGCAGTATTTT
TRBV20-1	NA	TRBJ2-3	TRBD2	CSAVGLAGTLGTQYF	TGCAGTGCTGTAGGGCTAGCGGGGACCCTGGGGACGCAGTATTTT
TRBV5-4	few	TRBJ2-3	NA	CASSLGVTTDTQYF	TGTGCCAGCAGCTTAGGGGTCACCACAGATACGCAGTATTTT
TRBV6-2/TRBV6-3	NA	TRBJ1-1	NA	CASRDENTEAFF	TGTGCCAGCCGGGACGAGAACACTGAAGCTTTCTTT
TRBV7-2	NA	TRBJ2-5	NA	CASSQGAGFGETQYF	TGTGCCAGCAGCCAAGGGGCGGGGTTTGGTGAGACCCAGTACTTC
TRBV6-6	NA	TRBJ1-1	NA	CASSWGLGTEAFF	TGTGCCAGCAGTTGGGGATTAGGCACTGAAGCTTTCTTT
TRBV7-6	NA	TRBJ2-3	NA	CASSKGGGRGTDTQYF	TGTGCCAGCAGCAAAGGGGGCGGGAGAGGCACAGATACGCAGTATTTT
TRBV12-3/TRBV12-4	NA	TRBJ2-3	NA	CASSLIRLRSGNTQYF	TGTGCCAGCAGTTTAATAAGGCTGAGGTCTGGGAACACGCAGTATTTT
TRBV7-9	NA	TRBJ1-5	NA	CASSPREDQPQHF	TGTGCCAGCAGCCCCCGGGAGGATCAGCCCCAGCATTTT
TRBV5-1	NA	TRBJ1-1	NA	CASSLVGQMNTEAFF	TGCGCCAGCAGCTTGGTCGGCCAGATGAACACTGAAGCTTTCTTT
TRBV7-8	NA	TRBJ2-3	NA	CASSLFTGPGTDTQYF	TGTGCCAGCAGCTTATTTACAGGGCCCGGCACAGATACGCAGTATTTT
TRBV7-2	NA	TRBJ2-2	NA	CASSLVRNTGELFF	TGTGCCAGCAGCTTAGTTCGGAACACCGGGGAGCTGTTTTTT
TRBV4-3	NA	TRBJ1-2	NA	CASSHGGLNYGYTF	TGCGCCAGCAGCCATGGCGGACTTAACTATGGCTACACCTTC
TRBV7-2	few	TRBJ1-5	TRBD1	CASSRTGPGGTPQHF	TGTGCCAGCAGCCGGACAGGGCCGGGAGGGACGCCCCAGCATTTT
TRBV5-1	NA	TRBJ2-3	NA	CASSQSRDTQYF	TGCGCCAGCAGCCAGTCTCGAGATACGCAGTATTTT
TRBV12-3/TRBV12-4	few	TRBJ1-2	NA	CASSLVGVGYTF	TGTGCCAGCAGTCTTGTAGGCGTTGGCTACACCTTC
TRBV6-5	NA	TRBJ1-1	TRBD1	CASSYTGQGFEAFF	TGTGCCAGCAGTTATACGGGACAGGGTTTTGAAGCTTTCTTT
TRBV4-2	NA	TRBJ2-5	NA	CASSQGRGLGLETQYF	TGTGCCAGCAGCCAAGGTCGGGGGCTAGGGCTAGAGACCCAGTACTTC
TRBV4-2	NA	TRBJ2-1	TRBD2	CASRPGLAGHFEQFF	TGTGCCAGCAGACCCGGACTAGCGGGGCATTTTGAGCAGTTCTTC
TRBV20-1	NA	TRBJ2-5	NA	CSARGRLGGGSSETQYF	TGCAGTGCTAGAGGGAGGCTGGGGGGGGGCAGCTCAGAGACCCAGTACTTC